A selection of T cell receptor beta chains follows, all from one sample in a study of shared clonotypes between healthy human individuals. Sequencing was performed with immunoSEQ multiplex PCR; in TCRdb, only in-frame clones are kept and a portion is missing. Of more than 900,000 clones detected, 75% to 85% appear once; the ten largest clones hold roughly 0.55%. Sequences were obtained from memory CD4+ T cells from PBMCs. The receptors originated from a man between 18 and 35 years old in good health. Some clones in this sample may be carry-over from other donors' samples. The CDR3 runs from the conserved cysteine through the conserved F or W. D genes are given only for firm matches.

V gene: TRBV10-2; D gene: TRBD2; CDR3 protein: CASIATSGRQETQYF
V gene: TRBV28; D gene: TRBD2; CDR3 protein: CASSPSGLAPYNEQFF
V gene: TRBV5-1; D gene: -; CDR3 protein: CASSFNLGQGGADTQYF
V gene: TRBV6-6; D gene: TRBD1; CDR3 protein: CASSAPGTGSFHEQYF
V gene: TRBV2; D gene: -; CDR3 protein: CASSFSYEQYF
V gene: TRBV5-4; D gene: TRBD2; CDR3 protein: CASSFVLAGIINEQFF
V gene: TRBV5-1; D gene: TRBD1; CDR3 protein: CASKDRAGANVLTF
V gene: TRBV4-3; D gene: -; CDR3 protein: CASSLEGGAWDAFEKLFF
V gene: TRBV6-6; D gene: -; CDR3 protein: CASSFRGLSEAFF
V gene: TRBV5-1; D gene: -; CDR3 protein: CASSFFSSGNTIYF
V gene: TRBV28; D gene: -; CDR3 protein: CASSSTFRDSDGYTF
V gene: TRBV30; D gene: -; CDR3 protein: CAWSTGTSPYEQYF
V gene: TRBV28; D gene: TRBD1; CDR3 protein: CASSSDRAERGYTF
V gene: TRBV7-9; D gene: -; CDR3 protein: CAGATPNYGYTF
V gene: TRBV4-2; D gene: -; CDR3 protein: CASSQEPRGTEAFF